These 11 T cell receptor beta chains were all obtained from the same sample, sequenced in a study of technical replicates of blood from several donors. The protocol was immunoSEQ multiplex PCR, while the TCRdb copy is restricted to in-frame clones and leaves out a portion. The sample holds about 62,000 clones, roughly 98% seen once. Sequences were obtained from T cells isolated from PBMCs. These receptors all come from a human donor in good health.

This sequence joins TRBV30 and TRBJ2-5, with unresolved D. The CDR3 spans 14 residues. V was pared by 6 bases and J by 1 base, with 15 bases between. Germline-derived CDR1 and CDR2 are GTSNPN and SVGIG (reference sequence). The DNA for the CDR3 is TGTGCCTGTTCTACTGCGCTTCTCCAAGAGACCCAGTACTTC. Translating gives CACSTALLQETQYF.

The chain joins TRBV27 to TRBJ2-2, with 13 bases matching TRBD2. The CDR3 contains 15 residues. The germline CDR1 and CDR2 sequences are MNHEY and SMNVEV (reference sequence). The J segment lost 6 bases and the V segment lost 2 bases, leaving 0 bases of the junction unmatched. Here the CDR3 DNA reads TGTGCCAGCAGTTTAACTAGCGGGGGGGCCGGGGAGCTGTTTTTT. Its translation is CASSLTSGGAGELFF.

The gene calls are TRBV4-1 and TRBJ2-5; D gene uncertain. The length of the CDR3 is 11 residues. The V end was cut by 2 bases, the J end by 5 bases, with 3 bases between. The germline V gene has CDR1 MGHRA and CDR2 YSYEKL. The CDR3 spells CASSQRETQYF. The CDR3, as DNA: TGCGCCAGCAGCCAACGGGAGACCCAGTACTTC.

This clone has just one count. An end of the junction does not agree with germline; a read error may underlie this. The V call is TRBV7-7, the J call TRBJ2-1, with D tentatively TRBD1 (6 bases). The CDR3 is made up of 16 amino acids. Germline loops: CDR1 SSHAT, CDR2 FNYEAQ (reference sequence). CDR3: CASSPGPGTLYNEQFF. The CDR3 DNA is TGTGCTAGCAGCCCCGGACCCGGGACATTGTACAATGAGCAGTTCTTC.

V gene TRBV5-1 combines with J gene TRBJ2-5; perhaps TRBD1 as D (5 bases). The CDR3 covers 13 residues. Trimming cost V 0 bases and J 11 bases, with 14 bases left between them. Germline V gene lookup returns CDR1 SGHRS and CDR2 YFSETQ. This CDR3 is CASSLGDRRVQYF. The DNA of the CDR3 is TGCGCCAGCAGCTTGGGAGACAGACGGGTTCAGTACTTC.

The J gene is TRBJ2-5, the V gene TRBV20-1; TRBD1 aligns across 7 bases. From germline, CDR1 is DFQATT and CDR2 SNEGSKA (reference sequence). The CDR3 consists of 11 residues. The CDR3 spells CSRQGVETQYF. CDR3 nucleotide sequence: TGCAGCCGACAGGGTGTGGAGACCCAGTACTTC.

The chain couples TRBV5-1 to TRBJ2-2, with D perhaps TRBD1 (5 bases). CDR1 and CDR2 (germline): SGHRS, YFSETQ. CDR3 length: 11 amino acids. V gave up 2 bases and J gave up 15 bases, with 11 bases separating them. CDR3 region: CASSLGARLFF. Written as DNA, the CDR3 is TGCGCCAGCAGCTTAGGGGCAAGGTTGTTTTTT.

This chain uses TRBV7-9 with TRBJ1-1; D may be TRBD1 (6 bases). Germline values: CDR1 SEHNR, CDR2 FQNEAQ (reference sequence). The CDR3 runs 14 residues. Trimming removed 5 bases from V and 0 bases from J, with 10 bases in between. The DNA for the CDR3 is TGTGCCAGCAGCCAGAAGGGGGTGAACACTGAAGCTTTCTTT. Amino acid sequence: CASSQKGVNTEAFF.

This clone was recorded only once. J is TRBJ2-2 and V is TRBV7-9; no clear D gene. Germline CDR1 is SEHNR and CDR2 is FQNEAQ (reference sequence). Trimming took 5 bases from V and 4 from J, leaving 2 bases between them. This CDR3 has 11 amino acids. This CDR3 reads CASSRTGELFF. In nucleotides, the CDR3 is TGTGCCAGCAGCCGCACCGGGGAGCTGTTTTTT.

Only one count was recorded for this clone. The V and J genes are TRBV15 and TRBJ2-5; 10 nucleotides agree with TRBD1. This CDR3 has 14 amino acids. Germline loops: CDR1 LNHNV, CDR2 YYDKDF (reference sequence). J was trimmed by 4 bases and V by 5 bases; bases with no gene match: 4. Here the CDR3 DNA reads TGTGCCACCAGCGGAGGACAGGGGGGAGAGACCCAGTACTTC. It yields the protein CATSGGQGGETQYF. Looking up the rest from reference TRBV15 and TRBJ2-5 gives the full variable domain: DAMVIQNPRYQVTQFGKPVTLSCSQTLNHNVMYWYQQKSSQAPKLLFHYYDKDFNNEADTPDNFQSRRPNTSFCFLDIRSPGLGDTAMYLCATSGGQGGETQYFGPGTRLLVL.

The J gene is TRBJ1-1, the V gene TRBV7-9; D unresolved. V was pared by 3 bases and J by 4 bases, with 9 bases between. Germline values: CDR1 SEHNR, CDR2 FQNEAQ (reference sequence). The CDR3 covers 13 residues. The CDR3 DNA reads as TGTGCCAGCAGCTTCGGGGAGGGCACTGAAGCTTTCTTT. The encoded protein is CASSFGEGTEAFF. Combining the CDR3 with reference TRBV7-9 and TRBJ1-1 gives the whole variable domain DTGVSQNPRHKITKRGQNVTFRCDPISEHNRLYWYRQTLGQGPEFLTYFQNEAQLEKSRLLSDRFSAERPKGSFSTLEIQRTEQGDSAMYLCASSFGEGTEAFFGQGTRLTVV.